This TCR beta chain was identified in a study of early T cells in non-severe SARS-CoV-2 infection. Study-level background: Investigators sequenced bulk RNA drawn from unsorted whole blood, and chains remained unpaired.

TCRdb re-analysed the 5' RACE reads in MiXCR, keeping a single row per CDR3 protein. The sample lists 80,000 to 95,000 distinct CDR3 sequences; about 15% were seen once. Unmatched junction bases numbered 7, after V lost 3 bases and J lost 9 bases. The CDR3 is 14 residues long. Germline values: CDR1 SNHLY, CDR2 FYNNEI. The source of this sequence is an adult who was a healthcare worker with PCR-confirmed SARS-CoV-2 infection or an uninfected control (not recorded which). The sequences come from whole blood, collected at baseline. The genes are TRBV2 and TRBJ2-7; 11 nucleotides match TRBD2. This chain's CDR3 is CASSDPTSGRRQYF. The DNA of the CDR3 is TGTGCCAGCAGTGATCCCACTAGCGGGAGACGGCAGTACTTC.